A single sample is the source of the 14 T cell receptor beta chains below, sequenced in a study of metastatic and nonmetastatic thyroid tumors. TCRdb re-called the PCR reads with MiXCR. Altogether about 19,000 clones are present, 25% to 30% being singletons, with the ten largest covering roughly 3.5%. Thyroid surgery had not been preceded by any treatment in any patient. Sequenced: blood. The receptors shown here come from a male donor with papillary thyroid cancer or a benign thyroid nodule (not recorded which). Some clones in this sample may be carry-over from other donors' samples.

At least ten counts were recorded for this clone. The chain recombines TRBV5-6 with TRBJ1-2, with D possibly TRBD1 on 5 matching bases. CDR1 is SGHDT, CDR2 YYEEEE, per germline. V shed 4 bases and J shed 2 bases, with 12 bases lying between them. This CDR3 has 14 residues. Here the CDR3 reads CASSPQTANYGYTF. The DNA for the CDR3 is TGTGCCAGCAGCCCACAGACAGCGAACTATGGCTACACCTTC.

The rearrangement joins TRBV30 to TRBJ2-6; D is uncertain. Germline loops: CDR1 GTSNPN, CDR2 SVGIG (reference sequence). V shed 3 bases and J shed 0 bases, with 3 bases lying between them. This CDR3 spans 13 amino acids. In nucleotides, the CDR3 is TGTGCCTGGAGACACTCTGGGGCCAACGTCCTGACTTTC. Protein product: CAWRHSGANVLTF.

In its sample, this clone was seen a few times. The CDR3 region has the DNA TGTGCCAGCACCAACCCCTCGGAGAGCTACGAGCAGTACTTC. This encodes CASTNPSESYEQYF. This rearrangement joins TRBV28 to TRBJ2-7; no clear D gene. V shed 7 bases and J shed 3 bases, with 16 bases lying between them. Germline V gene lookup returns CDR1 MDHEN and CDR2 SYDVKM. There are 14 residues in the CDR3.

This clone appeared a few times. This rearrangement joins TRBV10-3 to TRBJ1-1, with a weak D call TRBD1 (5 bases). Trimming pared 11 bases from V and 7 bases from J, leaving 17 bases between. Germline-derived CDR1 and CDR2 are ENHRY and SYGVKD. This CDR3 spans 12 amino acids. DNA for the CDR3: TGTGCCTCGACCCGGGGCGATGATGAAGCTTTCTTT. It translates to CASTRGDDEAFF.

This clone was recorded at least ten times. J is TRBJ2-7 and V is TRBV20-1, with a tentative D call TRBD1 (6 bases). This CDR3 is 11 amino acids long. Germline assignment: CDR1 DFQATT and CDR2 SNEGSKA (reference sequence). The V and J ends lost 4 bases and 3 bases respectively, with 7 bases between them. This CDR3 reads CSANRDYEQYF. DNA of the CDR3: TGCAGTGCTAACAGGGACTACGAGCAGTACTTC.

This chain uses TRBV6-2 or TRBV6-3 with TRBJ2-7; maybe TRBD2 (6 bases). Germline V gives CDR1 MNHEY, CDR2 SVGEGT. Trimming removed 1 base from V and 5 bases from J, with 9 bases in between. The CDR3 consists of 13 residues. In nucleotides, the CDR3 is TGTGCCAGCAGTTACTGGAGGGGCAACGAGCAGTACTTC. This sequence encodes CASSYWRGNEQYF.

In this sample, this clone is medium-sized (0.01 to 0.1%). CDR3 nucleotides: TGTGCCAGCAGGCGGGGTGGATCGAACTATGGCTACACCTTC. Protein: CASRRGGSNYGYTF. This chain connects TRBV6-2 or TRBV6-3 to TRBJ1-2, with D uncertain. The germline CDR1 and CDR2 sequences are MNHEY and SVGEGT. The germline V and J ends were trimmed by 6 bases and 2 bases, with 13 bases remaining between them. The CDR3 extends over 14 amino acids.

By frequency in the sample, this clone is medium-sized. V gene TRBV7-9 combines with J gene TRBJ2-7; D gene ambiguous. V was cut by 5 bases and J by 5 bases, with 13 bases left in between. Germline CDR1 SEHNR, CDR2 FQNEAQ (reference sequence). The CDR3 covers 13 residues. The CDR3 DNA sequence: TGTGCCAGCAGCAATCGACGATCGGACGAGCAGTACTTC. This sequence encodes CASSNRRSDEQYF.

The chain recombines TRBV11-2 with TRBJ2-5; D gene unclear. The V gene lost 5 bases and the J gene lost 5 bases, with 6 bases spanning the gap. Germline V CDR1 and CDR2: SGHAT, FQNNGV. This CDR3 has 11 residues. CDR3 in DNA: TGTGCCAGCAGCGCGGTGGAGACCCAGTACTTC. Amino acid sequence: CASSAVETQYF.

CDR3 nucleotide sequence: TGTGCCAGCAGCCAATTCGGACAGGGTAGCTACGAGCAGTACTTC. Translation: CASSQFGQGSYEQYF. This chain links TRBV4-2 with TRBJ2-7, with 8 bases that match TRBD1. Trimming at V came to 2 bases and at J to 3 bases, leaving 6 bases not matched to a gene. The germline gives CDR1 LGHNA, CDR2 YNFKEQ. The CDR3 is 15 amino acids.

Relative to its sample, this clone is medium-sized. The chain carries TRBV5-1 and TRBJ2-3; D is tentatively TRBD1 or TRBD2 (5 bases each). The germline V and J ends were trimmed by 5 bases and 5 bases, with 15 bases remaining between them. Germline V lookup: CDR1 SGHRS, CDR2 YFSETQ. CDR3 length equals 14 residues. This chain's CDR3 is CASRGDLNGDTQYF. CDR3 DNA sequence: TGCGCCAGCAGGGGGGACCTAAATGGAGATACGCAGTATTTT.

Judged by abundance, this clone is medium-sized. V is TRBV6-1 and J is TRBJ1-5, with 12 positions matching TRBD1. Germline trimming cut 6 bases from V and 2 bases from J; bases unmatched to any gene: 5. CDR3 length: 16 amino acids. Germline lookup yields CDR1 MNHNS and CDR2 SASEGT. CDR3 protein: CASRGQGAGGNQPQHF. The DNA for the CDR3 is TGTGCCAGCAGGGGACAGGGGGCTGGGGGCAATCAGCCCCAGCATTTT.

By sample fraction, this clone is medium-sized (0.01 to 0.1%). The chain recombines TRBV7-2 with TRBJ2-1; D call uncertain. Trimming removed 0 bases from V and 5 bases from J, with 8 bases in between. Germline CDR1 and CDR2: SGHTA and FQGNSA. The CDR3 extends over 14 amino acids. CDR3 protein: CASSLAGRHNEQFF. The CDR3 DNA is TGTGCCAGCAGCTTAGCTGGCAGACACAATGAGCAGTTCTTC.

This clone has only a few counts. The gene calls are TRBV27 and TRBJ2-1; 9 nucleotides line up with TRBD2. The CDR3 has 16 amino acids. V trimming: 7 bases; J trimming: 8 bases; junction bases outside the gene matches: 15. Per the germline V gene, CDR1 is MNHEY and CDR2 is SMNVEV (reference sequence). Here the CDR3 DNA reads TGTGCCAGCACCCAAAGGGCGGGGGGGGTCGTCTATGAGCAGTTCTTC. This sequence encodes CASTQRAGGVVYEQFF.